The TCR beta chain under discussion was sequenced for a study of shared clonotypes between healthy human individuals. Study summary: Three plates each covered CD4 naive and memory; CD8 naive two, CD8 memory one.

Only in-frame clones appear in the TCRdb table, and some are missing; sequencing was by immunoSEQ multiplex PCR. Of about 1.1 million clones in the sample, more than 75% were seen once. Study outcomes and limitations: Roughly 5.3% of naive CD4 clonotypes were common to a handful of donors. Across subsets, estimated richness was generally greater for naive than for memory populations.

There are 14 residues in the CDR3. The germline V gene has CDR1 MNHEY and CDR2 SVGAGI. The V end lost 0 bases, the J end lost 3 bases, and 9 bases lay between the germline ends. In the case of this clone: Its antigen is unidentified.

Healthy and HIV-negative, the adult donors had no recent acute infections or vaccinations. The material sequenced was memory CD4+ T cells from PBMCs. Subset of the sample: CD45RA-negative fraction. This chain links TRBV6-5 with TRBJ2-7; D ambiguous. The sequence derives from a man between 18 and 35 years old in good health. Some clones in this sample may be carry-over from other donors' samples. CDR3 coding DNA: TGTGCCAGCAGTTACTCGACGGCAGGCTACGAGCAGTACTTC. Translation: CASSYSTAGYEQYF.